The clone carrying this T cell receptor (beta chain) was seen once. RNA was extracted with the RNeasy kit, and a quantity of about 0.45 to 1 ug was reverse transcribed using random hexamers. Each CDR3 protein gets one entry after TCRdb re-called the immunoSEQ multiplex PCR reads with MiXCR. The repertoire has a few hundred thousand distinct CDR3 sequences, roughly 94% of them found once; the top ten carry 0.082%. These data are taken from a study of CD8 T cells in Susac syndrome. CD8+ and CD4+ T cells were negatively isolated; TEMRA cells were FACS-enriched. This receptor was identified in a human donor with multiple sclerosis. The sample comprised CD4+ T cells from PBMCs.

The CDR3 sequence: CASSLRRIQETQYF. CDR3 DNA sequence: TGTGCCAGCAGTCTAAGACGAATTCAAGAGACCCAGTACTTC. The chain uses TRBV12-3 or TRBV12-4 and TRBJ2-5; D is unresolved. Trimming cost V 5 bases and J 2 bases, with 12 bases left between them. The CDR3 is 14 residues long.